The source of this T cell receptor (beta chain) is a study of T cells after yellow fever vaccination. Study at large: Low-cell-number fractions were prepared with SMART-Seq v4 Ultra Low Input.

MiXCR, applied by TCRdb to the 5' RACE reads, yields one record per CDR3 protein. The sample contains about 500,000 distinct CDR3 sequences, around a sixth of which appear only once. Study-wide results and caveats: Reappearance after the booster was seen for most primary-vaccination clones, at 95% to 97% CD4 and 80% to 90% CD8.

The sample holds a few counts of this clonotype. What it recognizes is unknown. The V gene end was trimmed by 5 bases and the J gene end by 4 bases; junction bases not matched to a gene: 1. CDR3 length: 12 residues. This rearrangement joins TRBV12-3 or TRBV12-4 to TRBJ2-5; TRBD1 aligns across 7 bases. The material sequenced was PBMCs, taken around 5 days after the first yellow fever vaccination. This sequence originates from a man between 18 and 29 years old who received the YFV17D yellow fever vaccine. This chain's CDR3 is CASSNRGETQYF. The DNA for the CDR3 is TGTGCCAGCAGTAACAGGGGAGAGACCCAGTACTTC.